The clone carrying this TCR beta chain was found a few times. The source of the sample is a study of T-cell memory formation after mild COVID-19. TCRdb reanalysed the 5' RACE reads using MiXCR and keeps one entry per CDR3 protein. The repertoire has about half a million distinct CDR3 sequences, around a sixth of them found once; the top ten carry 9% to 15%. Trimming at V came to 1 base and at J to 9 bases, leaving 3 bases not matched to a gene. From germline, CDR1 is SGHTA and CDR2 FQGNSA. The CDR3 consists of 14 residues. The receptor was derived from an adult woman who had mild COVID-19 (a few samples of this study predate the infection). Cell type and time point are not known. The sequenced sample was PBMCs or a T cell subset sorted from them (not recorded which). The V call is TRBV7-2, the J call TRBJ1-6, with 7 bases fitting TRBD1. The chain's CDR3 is CASSLVNRGSPLHF. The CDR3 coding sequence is TGTGCCAGCAGCTTAGTTAACAGGGGTTCACCCCTCCACTTT.